The 31 T cell receptor beta chains given below trace back to one sample, sequenced in a study of beta chain features in type 1 diabetes. The study's findings and limits: TCRB CDR3 length was moderately but significantly reduced in all four CD4+ subsets of Type 1 diabetes patients.

Expressed TCRB transcripts got sequenced, as all isolated RNA was reverse transcribed. TCRdb keeps only in-frame clones here, not all; method: immunoSEQ multiplex PCR. This sample carries more than 300,000 clones, 9.3% of them seen once, and the ten largest clones take more than 0.8%. These TCRs are of unknown antigen specificity. Material for sequencing was central memory CD4+ T cells from blood. These receptors were obtained from a man aged 25 to 40 with type 1 diabetes.

The chain couples TRBV29-1 to TRBJ1-2; possible D gene TRBD1, 6 bases. The CDR3 spans 11 residues. V lost 4 bases and J 13 bases, leaving 16 bases between the germline ends. Germline values: CDR1 SQVTM, CDR2 ANQGSEA. For the CDR3, the DNA is TGCAGCGTTGGTGAGGGGGTACGGACCACCTTC. Its protein product is CSVGEGVRTTF.

This chain uses TRBV4-1 with TRBJ1-2; TRBD1 agrees at 7 bases. The CDR3 loop spans 16 amino acids. Germline CDR1 is MGHRA and CDR2 is YSYEKL. J gave up 5 bases and V 1 base, and 10 bases lay outside the gene matches. The CDR3 region is CASSQAPDRVQYGYTF. The DNA of the CDR3 is TGCGCCAGCAGCCAAGCACCCGACAGGGTCCAGTATGGCTACACCTTC.

The gene calls are TRBV18 and TRBJ1-2; TRBD1 is a possible D gene (5 bases). Germline CDR1 and CDR2: KGHSH and LQKENI. Trimming took 6 bases from V and 3 from J, leaving 20 bases between them. This CDR3 is built from 16 residues. DNA of the CDR3: TGTGCCAGCTCTCTAGGACGGGACGAATATTACTATGGCTACACCTTC. Its translation: CASSLGRDEYYYGYTF.

The table lists this clone with a few counts. The rearrangement joins TRBV19 to TRBJ1-1, with D hard to call. The CDR3 runs 13 residues. Germline CDR1 is LNHDA and CDR2 is SQIVND (reference sequence). The V and J ends lost 6 bases and 1 base respectively, with 9 bases between them. CDR3 bases: TGTGCCAGTAGGGGATCGGGGAACACTGAAGCTTTCTTT. Its translation is CASRGSGNTEAFF.

This clone turned up a few times. This likely came from a read error, as a far larger clone is one base away. CDR3 sequence reads: CSVSIRVGTDTQYF. DNA of the CDR3: TGCAGCGTTTCGATCAGGGTGGGCACAGATACGCAGTATTTT. The genes are TRBV29-1 and TRBJ2-3, with D maybe TRBD1 (5 bases). CDR3 size: 14 residues. V was clipped by 5 bases and J by 1 base, with 13 bases between them. Germline V lookup: CDR1 SQVTM, CDR2 ANQGSEA.

This clone has only a few counts. Other DNA sequences in the sample encode the same CDR3. V is TRBV10-3 and J is TRBJ2-5, with TRBD2 matching 9 bases. Germline V lookup: CDR1 ENHRY, CDR2 SYGVKD. Trimming cost V 6 bases and J 2 bases; bases outside gene matches: 4. The CDR3 is 14 residues long. CDR3 bases: TGTGCCATCAGCGAGCGGGGGGCACAAGAGACCCAGTACTTC. This sequence encodes CAISERGAQETQYF.

The V gene is TRBV29-1, the J gene TRBJ1-4, with TRBD1 as a possible D gene (5 bases). Germline V gene lookup returns CDR1 SQVTM and CDR2 ANQGSEA. The CDR3 loop spans 13 amino acids. V was pared by 6 bases and J by 7 bases, with 15 bases between. CDR3 sequence (DNA): TGCAGCGTCGGTCTGGGCCAGGGTGAAAAACTGTTTTTT. Translated: CSVGLGQGEKLFF.

The chain links TRBV21-1 to TRBJ2-3. TRBV21-1 is termed a pseudogene. CDR3 length equals 15 residues. CDR3 residues: CASSLRDGDGDTQYF. DNA for the CDR3: TGTGCCAGCAGCCTCCGGGACGGGGACGGGGATACGCAGTATTTT.

This clone was counted ten times or more. The identical CDR3 is also encoded by other nucleotide sequences in the sample. The chain is built from TRBV5-1 and TRBJ1-1; D remains ambiguous. The CDR3 runs to 11 residues. Per the germline V gene, CDR1 is SGHRS and CDR2 is YFSETQ. Trimming cost V 1 base and J 2 bases, with 0 bases left between them. The DNA for the CDR3 is TGCGCCAGCAGCTTGAACACTGAAGCTTTCTTT. Translation: CASSLNTEAFF.

This rearrangement joins TRBV30 to TRBJ2-2; possible D gene TRBD1, 6 bases. CDR3 length: 13 amino acids. Germline V lookup: CDR1 GTSNPN, CDR2 SVGIG (reference sequence). V lost 7 bases to trimming and J lost 0 bases, with 9 bases between them. This CDR3 is CASGDTNTGELFF. CDR3 bases: TGTGCCTCAGGGGACACGAACACCGGGGAGCTGTTTTTT. Together with reference TRBV30 and TRBJ2-2, the CDR3 gives the full variable domain: SQTIHQWPATLVQPVGSPLSLECTVEGTSNPNLYWYRQAAGRGLQLLFYSVGIGQISSEVPQNLSASRPQDRQFILSSKKLLLSDSGFYLCASGDTNTGELFFGEGSRLTVL.

V is TRBV6-1 and J is TRBJ2-1; 8 bases fit TRBD2. In germline, CDR1 is MNHNS, CDR2 SASEGT. The CDR3 consists of 15 residues. V lost 8 bases, J lost 1 base, and 7 bases stayed unmatched. The CDR3 reads CASRPGGQSYNEQFF. The DNA for the CDR3 is TGTGCCAGCCGCCCGGGGGGGCAATCCTACAATGAGCAGTTCTTC.

This clone was counted a few times. This chain connects TRBV29-1 to TRBJ2-5, with TRBD1 matching 9 bases. The CDR3 extends over 13 amino acids. With V trimmed by 7 bases and J by 4 bases, 7 bases remained unmatched. CDR1 and CDR2 from the germline V gene are SQVTM and ANQGSEA. The CDR3 loop reads CSGRTGAGETQYF. In DNA, the CDR3 is TGCAGCGGCCGGACAGGGGCGGGAGAGACCCAGTACTTC.

V is TRBV19 and J is TRBJ2-3, with TRBD2 identical over 9 bases. The CDR3 has 16 residues. Germline V gene lookup returns CDR1 LNHDA and CDR2 SQIVND (reference sequence). After removal of 3 bases from V and 4 bases from J, the junction contained 8 bases not matched to a gene. Here the CDR3 reads CASSIDGLARADTQYF. In nucleotides, the CDR3 is TGTGCCAGTAGTATCGACGGACTAGCGAGGGCAGATACGCAGTATTTT.

This clone was seen only a few times. Lacking the conserved final phenylalanine or tryptophan, this CDR3 likely reflects a read error. The DNA is left out, because the CDR3 cannot be placed on it with certainty; the CDR3 is given as TCRdb lists it. The V call is TRBV10-3, the J call TRBJ2-7; the DNA was not compared with TRBD1, the D call given in the table. The CDR3 is 11 amino acids in total, end residues counted. From germline, CDR1 is ENHRY and CDR2 SYGVKD. The CDR3 here is CAISEGAGVKI.

This rearrangement joins TRBV14 to TRBJ1-6; D not resolved. Germline-derived CDR1 and CDR2 are SGHDN and FVKESK. The germline V and J ends were trimmed by 4 bases and 5 bases, with 3 bases remaining between them. The CDR3 is 12 residues long. The CDR3 nucleotides read TGTGCCAGCAGCCCCAATAATTCACCCCTCCACTTT. Translating it yields CASSPNNSPLHF. Based on the CDR3 plus reference TRBV14 and TRBJ1-6, the full variable domain is EAGVTQFPSHSVIEKGQTVTLRCDPISGHDNLYWYRRVMGKEIKFLLHFVKESKQDESGMPNNRFLAERTGGTYSTLKVQPAELEDSGVYFCASSPNNSPLHFGNGTRLTVT.

This clone was seen only a few times. The chain recombines TRBV5-1 with TRBJ2-3; TRBD2 agrees at 10 bases. CDR1 SGHRS and CDR2 YFSETQ come from the germline V gene. This CDR3 region has 15 residues. V was pared by 4 bases and J by 3 bases, with 5 bases of the junction left unmatched. The CDR3 bases are TGCGCCAGCAGCACAGGACTAGCGGTGACAGATACGCAGTATTTT. This encodes CASSTGLAVTDTQYF. The whole variable domain, remainder taken from reference TRBV5-1 and TRBJ2-3, is KAGVTQTPRYLIKTRGQQVTLSCSPISGHRSVSWYQQTPGQGLQFLFEYFSETQRNKGNFPGRFSGRQFSNSRSEMNVSTLELGDSALYLCASSTGLAVTDTQYFGPGTRLTVL.

The chain recombines TRBV28 with TRBJ2-3, with TRBD2 as a possible D gene (7 bases). The CDR3 extends over 15 amino acids. Per the germline V gene, CDR1 is MDHEN and CDR2 is SYDVKM. V was clipped by 10 bases and J by 1 base, with 18 bases between them. The CDR3 spells CATHGGGAGTDTQYF. DNA of the CDR3: TGTGCCACCCATGGAGGGGGGGCCGGCACAGATACGCAGTATTTT.

The chain uses TRBV14 and TRBJ2-7; no clear D gene. V was clipped by 1 base and J by 1 base, with 14 bases between them. The CDR3 has 16 amino acids. CDR1 and CDR2 from the germline V gene are SGHDN and FVKESK. The CDR3 region has the DNA TGTGCCAGCAGCCAAGTACGTAGTTACCTTTCCTACGAGCAGTACTTC. This translates into CASSQVRSYLSYEQYF.

This sequence joins TRBV7-2 and TRBJ1-2; 7 bases are a match to TRBD1. The CDR3 sequence is 14 residues long. The junction had 7 bases not matched to a gene; V was cut back by 5 bases and J by 4 bases. In germline, CDR1 is SGHTA, CDR2 FQGNSA. The CDR3 sequence: CASSTQQGSYGYTF. The DNA of the CDR3 is TGTGCCAGCAGCACTCAACAGGGGTCCTATGGCTACACCTTC.

This clone was observed a handful of times. The rearrangement uses TRBV2 and TRBJ2-7; 7 nucleotides match TRBD1. This CDR3 has 11 residues. The germline gives CDR1 SNHLY, CDR2 FYNNEI. The V and J ends lost 5 bases and 7 bases, in that order; junction bases with no gene match: 2. In nucleotides, the CDR3 is TGTGCCAGCAGTCTACAGGGGGAGCAGTACTTC. This sequence encodes CASSLQGEQYF.

This clone was counted ten times or more. The chain has TRBV28 and TRBJ2-5, with D possibly called TRBD1 or TRBD2 (6 bases each). The CDR3 consists of 14 residues. Germline lookup yields CDR1 MDHEN and CDR2 SYDVKM. V shed 5 bases and J shed 5 bases, with 15 bases lying between them. The CDR3 here is CASSPPGAWETQYF. In DNA, the CDR3 is TGTGCCAGCAGTCCTCCGGGGGCGTGGGAGACCCAGTACTTC.

This clone was counted a few times. V is TRBV18 and J is TRBJ2-3; TRBD1 matches at 7 bases. The germline CDR1 and CDR2 sequences are KGHSH and LQKENI. The CDR3 runs to 15 residues. The J segment lost 8 bases and the V segment lost 4 bases, leaving 12 bases of the junction unmatched. The CDR3 nucleotides are TGTGCCAGCTCACTCCCGGGACAGTCCGCCGGTACGCAGTATTTT. This encodes CASSLPGQSAGTQYF.

This clone showed up just a few times. The chain employs TRBV6-6 and TRBJ2-3; no definite D call. CDR3 length equals 12 residues. V was clipped by 2 bases and J by 4 bases, with 4 bases between them. Germline V gene lookup returns CDR1 MNHNY and CDR2 SVGAGI (reference sequence). This CDR3 is CASSYTPDTQYF. In DNA form, the CDR3 reads TGTGCCAGCAGTTACACGCCAGATACGCAGTATTTT.

This chain links TRBV19 with TRBJ1-3; D is possibly TRBD1 (5 bases). V shed 5 bases and J shed 0 bases, with 11 bases lying between them. The CDR3 has 15 amino acids. CDR1 is LNHDA and CDR2 is SQIVND in the germline V gene (reference sequence). In nucleotides, the CDR3 is TGTGCCAGTAGTGCGACAGCCAGCTCTGGAAACACCATATATTTT. Protein: CASSATASSGNTIYF.

The chain recombines TRBV2 with TRBJ1-3; 7 bases align to TRBD1. The CDR3 runs 13 residues. V lost 6 bases, J lost 7 bases, and 6 bases stayed unmatched. Looked up from germline, CDR1 is SNHLY and CDR2 is FYNNEI. In nucleotides, the CDR3 is TGTGCCAGCAGCGAACCCAGGGGGAACACCATATATTTT. It codes for CASSEPRGNTIYF.

A few counts support this clone. This chain joins TRBV9 and TRBJ2-6, with TRBD1 identical over 10 bases. Germline V lookup: CDR1 SGDLS, CDR2 YYNGEE. Trimming removed 3 bases from V and 0 bases from J; junction bases left unmatched: 3. This CDR3 is 17 amino acids long. The CDR3 DNA reads TGTGCCAGCAGCGGGGACAGGGGACACTCTGGGGCCAACGTCCTGACTTTC. This codes for CASSGDRGHSGANVLTF.

With respect to this clone: Within the sample, other DNA sequences also encode this same CDR3. V usage is TRBV28 and J usage is TRBJ2-3, with TRBD1 matching over 8 bases. Germline V CDR1 and CDR2: MDHEN, SYDVKM. This CDR3 has 14 residues. V lost 6 bases and J lost 3; bases outside the gene matches: 5. CDR3 sequence (DNA): TGTGCCAGCAGCTCCGGACAGGGAACAGATACGCAGTATTTT. Translation gives CASSSGQGTDTQYF.

This clone was counted only a few times. The V and J genes are TRBV30 and TRBJ1-3; D not certain. Trimming removed 3 bases from V and 4 bases from J, with 7 bases in between. The CDR3 runs 12 residues. Germline values: CDR1 GTSNPN, CDR2 SVGIG (reference sequence). Written as DNA, the CDR3 is TGTGCCTGGAGCAATACAGGAAACACCATATATTTT. This encodes CAWSNTGNTIYF.

This clone was counted many times. In the same sample, other DNA sequences code for this CDR3. The V call is TRBV9, the J call TRBJ1-5; D gene uncertain. The CDR3 has 15 residues. V was cut by 0 bases and J by 0 bases, with 7 bases left in between. Looked up from germline, CDR1 is SGDLS and CDR2 is YYNGEE. CDR3 amino acids: CASSVEGNSNQPQHF. The CDR3 DNA is TGTGCCAGCAGCGTAGAGGGTAATAGCAATCAGCCCCAGCATTTT.

This clone occurred many times. The chain uses TRBV28 and TRBJ1-4; D uncertain. Trimming left V 4 bases short and J 3 bases short, with 12 bases between. The CDR3 has 15 amino acids. Germline V gene data show CDR1 as MDHEN and CDR2 as SYDVKM. CDR3 in amino acids: CASSSATRANEKLFF. The CDR3 DNA is TGTGCCAGCAGTTCCGCCACGCGAGCTAATGAAAAACTGTTTTTT.

The chain carries TRBV9 and TRBJ1-1; TRBD1 is a possible D gene (6 bases). CDR1 and CDR2 (germline): SGDLS, YYNGEE. Trimming left V 3 bases short and J 8 bases short, with 11 bases between. The CDR3 covers 12 residues. The CDR3 sequence: CASSATGLEAFF. The CDR3 DNA follows: TGTGCCAGCAGCGCTACAGGGTTAGAAGCTTTCTTT. Combining the CDR3 with reference TRBV9 and TRBJ1-1 gives the whole variable domain DSGVTQTPKHLITATGQRVTLRCSPRSGDLSVYWYQQSLDQGLQFLIQYYNGEERAKGNILERFSAQQFPDLHSELNLSSLELGDSALYFCASSATGLEAFFGQGTRLTVV.